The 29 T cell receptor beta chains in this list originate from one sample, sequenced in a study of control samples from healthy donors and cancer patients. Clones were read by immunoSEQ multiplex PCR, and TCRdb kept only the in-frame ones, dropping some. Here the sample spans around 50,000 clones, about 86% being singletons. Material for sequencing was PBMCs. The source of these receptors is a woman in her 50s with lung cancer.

Here the CDR3 reads CASSQRPSQGNTEAFF. The CDR3 DNA reads as TGCGCCAGCAGCCAAAGGCCTTCACAGGGTAACACTGAAGCTTTCTTT. The chain links TRBV4-1 to TRBJ1-1, with a possible D match to TRBD1 (6 bases). CDR1 and CDR2 (germline): MGHRA, YSYEKL. With 2 bases removed from V and 2 bases from J, the gap between germline ends came to 15 bases. CDR3 size: 16 residues.

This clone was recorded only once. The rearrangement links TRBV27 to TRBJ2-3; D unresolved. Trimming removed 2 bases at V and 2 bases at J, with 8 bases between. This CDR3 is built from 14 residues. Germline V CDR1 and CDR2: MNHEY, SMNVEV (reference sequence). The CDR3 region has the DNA TGTGCCAGCAGTTTAGTGTCCTACACAGATACGCAGTATTTT. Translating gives CASSLVSYTDTQYF.

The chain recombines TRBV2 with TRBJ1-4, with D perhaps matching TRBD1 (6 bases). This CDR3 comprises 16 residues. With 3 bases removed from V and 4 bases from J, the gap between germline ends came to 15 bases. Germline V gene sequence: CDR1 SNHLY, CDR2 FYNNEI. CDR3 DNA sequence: TGTGCCAGCAGTGACCCCGAGGGGGGTGGTAATGAAAAACTGTTTTTT. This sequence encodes CASSDPEGGGNEKLFF.

CDR3 protein: CASSLQQSNQPQHF. Written as DNA, the CDR3 is TGTGCCAGCAGCTTACAGCAGAGCAATCAGCCCCAGCATTTT. The V call is TRBV7-2, the J call TRBJ1-5; D is uncertain. The germline V gene encodes CDR1 SGHTA and CDR2 FQGNSA. The CDR3 loop spans 14 amino acids. V lost 2 bases and J lost 1, with 6 bases in between.

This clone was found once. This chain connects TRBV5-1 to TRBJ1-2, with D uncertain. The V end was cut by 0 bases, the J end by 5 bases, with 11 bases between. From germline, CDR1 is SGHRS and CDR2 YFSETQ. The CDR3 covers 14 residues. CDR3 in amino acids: CASSLEPSSYGYTF. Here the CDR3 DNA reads TGCGCCAGCAGCTTGGAGCCGTCCTCGTATGGCTACACCTTC.

This CDR3 is CASSQVDGTNEKLFF. In DNA form, the CDR3 reads TGCGCCAGCAGCCAAGTGGACGGAACTAATGAAAAACTGTTTTTT. The genes are TRBV4-1 and TRBJ1-4, with unresolved D. The CDR3 covers 15 residues. V was pared by 1 base and J by 1 base, with 7 bases between. Per germline, CDR1 MGHRA and CDR2 YSYEKL.

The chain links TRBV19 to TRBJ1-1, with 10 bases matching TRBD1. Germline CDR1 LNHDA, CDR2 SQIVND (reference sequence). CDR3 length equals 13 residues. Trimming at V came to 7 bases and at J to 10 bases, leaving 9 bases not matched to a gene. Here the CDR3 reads CASMPGQGTAAFF. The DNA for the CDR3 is TGTGCCAGTATGCCGGGACAGGGGACGGCAGCTTTCTTT. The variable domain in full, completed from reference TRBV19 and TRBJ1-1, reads DGGITQSPKYLFRKEGQNVTLSCEQNLNHDAMYWYRQDPGQGLRLIYYSQIVNDFQKGDIAEGYSVSREKKESFPLTVTSAQKNPTAFYLCASMPGQGTAAFFGQGTRLTVV.

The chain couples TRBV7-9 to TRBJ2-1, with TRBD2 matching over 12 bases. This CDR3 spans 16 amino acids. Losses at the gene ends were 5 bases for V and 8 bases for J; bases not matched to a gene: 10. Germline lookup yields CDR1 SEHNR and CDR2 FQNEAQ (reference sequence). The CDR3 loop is CASSPPLASGGDEQFF. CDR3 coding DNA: TGTGCCAGCAGCCCGCCCCTGGCTAGCGGGGGGGATGAGCAGTTCTTC.

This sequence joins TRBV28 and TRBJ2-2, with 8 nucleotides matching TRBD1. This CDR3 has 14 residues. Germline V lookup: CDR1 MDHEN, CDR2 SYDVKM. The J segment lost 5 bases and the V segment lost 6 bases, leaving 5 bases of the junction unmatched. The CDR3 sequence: CASRLDRGTGELFF. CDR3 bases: TGTGCCAGCAGACTAGACAGGGGTACCGGGGAGCTGTTTTTT.

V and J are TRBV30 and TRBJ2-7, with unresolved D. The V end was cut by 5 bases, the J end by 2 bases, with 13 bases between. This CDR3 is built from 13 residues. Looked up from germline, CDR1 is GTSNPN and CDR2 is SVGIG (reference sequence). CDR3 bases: TGTGCCTGGGAGAAGACGGACGCCTACGAGCAGTACTTC. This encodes CAWEKTDAYEQYF.

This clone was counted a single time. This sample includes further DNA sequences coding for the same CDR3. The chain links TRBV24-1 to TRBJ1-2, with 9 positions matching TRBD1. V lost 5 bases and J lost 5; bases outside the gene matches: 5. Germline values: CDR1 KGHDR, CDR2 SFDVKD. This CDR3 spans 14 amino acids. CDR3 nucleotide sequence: TGTGCCACCAGTGGCCCCGGGACAGGGTATGGCTACACCTTC. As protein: CATSGPGTGYGYTF.

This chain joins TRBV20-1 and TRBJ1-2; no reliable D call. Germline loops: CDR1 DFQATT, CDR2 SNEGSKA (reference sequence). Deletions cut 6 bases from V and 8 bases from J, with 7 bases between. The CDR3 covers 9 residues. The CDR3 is CSASRGYTF. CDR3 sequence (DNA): TGCAGTGCGAGTAGAGGCTACACCTTC.

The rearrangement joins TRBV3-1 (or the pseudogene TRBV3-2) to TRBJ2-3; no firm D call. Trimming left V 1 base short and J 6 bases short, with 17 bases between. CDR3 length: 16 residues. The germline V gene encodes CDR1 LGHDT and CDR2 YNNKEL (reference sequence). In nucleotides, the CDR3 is TGTGCCAGCAGCCAAGTTAGAATGACTTTATGGGATACGCAGTATTTT. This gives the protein CASSQVRMTLWDTQYF.

This CDR3 reads CASSLGSGPNEKLFF. In DNA, the CDR3 is TGTGCCAGCAGCTTAGGTTCCGGGCCCAATGAAAAACTGTTTTTT. This chain joins TRBV7-2 and TRBJ1-4; D unresolved. The germline gives CDR1 SGHTA, CDR2 FQGNSA. The CDR3 contains 15 residues. V lost 1 base and J lost 5, with 11 bases in between.

The CDR3 protein is CASTEPGLAGGFTDTQYF. As DNA, the CDR3 is TGTGCCAGCACCGAACCGGGACTAGCGGGGGGATTCACAGATACGCAGTATTTT. The rearrangement links TRBV5-4 to TRBJ2-3; TRBD2 matches at 15 bases. V was pared by 6 bases and J by 2 bases, with 10 bases of the junction left unmatched. CDR3 length equals 18 residues. The germline gives CDR1 SGHNT, CDR2 YYREEE (reference sequence). Looking up the rest from reference TRBV5-4 and TRBJ2-3 gives the full variable domain: ETGVTQSPTHLIKTRGQQVTLRCSSQSGHNTVSWYQQALGQGPQFIFQYYREEENGRGNFPPRFSGLQFPNYSSELNVNALELDDSALYLCASTEPGLAGGFTDTQYFGPGTRLTVL.

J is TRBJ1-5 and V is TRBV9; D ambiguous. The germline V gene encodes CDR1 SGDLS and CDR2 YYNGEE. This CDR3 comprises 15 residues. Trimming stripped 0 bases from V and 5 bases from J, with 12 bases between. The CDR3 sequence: CASSVGISGYQPQHF. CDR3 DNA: TGTGCCAGCAGCGTAGGAATCTCGGGTTATCAGCCCCAGCATTTT.

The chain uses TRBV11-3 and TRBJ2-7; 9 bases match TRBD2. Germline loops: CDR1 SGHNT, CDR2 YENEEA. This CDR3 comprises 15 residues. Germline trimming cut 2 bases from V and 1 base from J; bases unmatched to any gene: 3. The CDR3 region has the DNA TGTGCCAGCAGCTTACGACTAGCGGAATCCTACGAGCAGTACTTC. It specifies CASSLRLAESYEQYF. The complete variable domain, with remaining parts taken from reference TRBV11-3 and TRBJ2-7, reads EAGVVQSPRYKIIEKKQPVAFWCNPISGHNTLYWYLQNLGQGPELLIRYENEEAVDDSQLPKDRFSAERLKGVDSTLKIQPAELGDSAVYLCASSLRLAESYEQYFGPGTRLTVT.

The CDR3 loop reads CASSPGQPDGQPQHF. CDR3 coding DNA: TGCGCCAGCAGCCCGGGACAGCCGGACGGTCAGCCCCAGCATTTT. This rearrangement joins TRBV5-1 to TRBJ1-5; 7 bases line up with TRBD1. V lost 4 bases to trimming and J lost 6 bases; unmatched junction nucleotides: 10. The CDR3 runs 15 residues. CDR1 is SGHRS and CDR2 is YFSETQ in the germline V gene.

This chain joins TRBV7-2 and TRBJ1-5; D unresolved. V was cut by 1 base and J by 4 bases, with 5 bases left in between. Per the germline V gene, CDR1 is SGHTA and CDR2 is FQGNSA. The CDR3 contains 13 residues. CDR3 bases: TGTGCCAGCAGCTTAGTTCCAAATCAGCCCCAGCATTTT. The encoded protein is CASSLVPNQPQHF.

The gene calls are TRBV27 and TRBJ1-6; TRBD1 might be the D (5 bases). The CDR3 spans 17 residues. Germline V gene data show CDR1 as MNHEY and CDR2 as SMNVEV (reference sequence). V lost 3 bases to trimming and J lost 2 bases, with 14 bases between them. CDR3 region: CASSLTGVPPYNSPLHF. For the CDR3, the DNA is TGTGCCAGCAGTTTGACGGGGGTCCCCCCCTATAATTCACCCCTCCACTTT.

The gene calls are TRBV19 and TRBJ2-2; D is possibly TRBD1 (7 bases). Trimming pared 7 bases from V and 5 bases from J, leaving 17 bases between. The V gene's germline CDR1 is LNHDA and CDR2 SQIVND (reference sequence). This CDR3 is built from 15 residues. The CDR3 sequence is CASTGGGTGTGELFF. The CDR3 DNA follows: TGTGCCAGTACCGGAGGGGGCACGGGAACCGGGGAGCTGTTTTTT.

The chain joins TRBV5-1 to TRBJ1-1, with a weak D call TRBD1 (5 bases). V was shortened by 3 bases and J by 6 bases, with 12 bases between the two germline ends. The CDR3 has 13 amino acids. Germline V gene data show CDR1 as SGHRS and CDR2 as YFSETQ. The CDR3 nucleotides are TGCGCCAGCAGCTCGGACAATGACGCTGAAGCTTTCTTT. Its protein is CASSSDNDAEAFF.

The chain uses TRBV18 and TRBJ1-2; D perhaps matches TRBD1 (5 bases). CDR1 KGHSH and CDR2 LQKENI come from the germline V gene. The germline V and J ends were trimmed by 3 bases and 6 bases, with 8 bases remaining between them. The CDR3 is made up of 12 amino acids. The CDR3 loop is CASSPSGNGYTF. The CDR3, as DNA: TGTGCCAGCTCACCGTCAGGGAATGGCTACACCTTC.

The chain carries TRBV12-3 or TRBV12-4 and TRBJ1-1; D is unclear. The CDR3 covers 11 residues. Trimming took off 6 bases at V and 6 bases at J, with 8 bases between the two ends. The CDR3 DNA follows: TGTGCCAGCAGCCGCGAGGCTGAAGCTTTCTTT. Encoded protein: CASSREAEAFF.

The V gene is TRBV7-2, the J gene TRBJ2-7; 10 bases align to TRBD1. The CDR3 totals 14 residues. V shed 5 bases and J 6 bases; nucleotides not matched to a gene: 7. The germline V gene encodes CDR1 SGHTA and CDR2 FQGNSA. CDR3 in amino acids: CASSRDRGFPEQYF. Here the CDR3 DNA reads TGTGCCAGCAGCCGGGACAGGGGATTTCCCGAGCAGTACTTC.

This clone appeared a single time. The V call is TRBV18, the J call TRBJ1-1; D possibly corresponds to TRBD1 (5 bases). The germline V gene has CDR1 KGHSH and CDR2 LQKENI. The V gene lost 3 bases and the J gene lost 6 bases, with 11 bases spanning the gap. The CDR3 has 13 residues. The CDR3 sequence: CASSPAGLAEAFF. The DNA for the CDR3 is TGTGCCAGCTCACCGGCAGGGTTGGCTGAAGCTTTCTTT.

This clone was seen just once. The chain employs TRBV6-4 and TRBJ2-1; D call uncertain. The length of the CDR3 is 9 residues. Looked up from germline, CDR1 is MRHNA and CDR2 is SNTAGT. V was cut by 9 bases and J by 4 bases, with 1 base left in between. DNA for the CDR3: TGTGCCAGTTACAATGAGCAGTTCTTC. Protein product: CASYNEQFF.

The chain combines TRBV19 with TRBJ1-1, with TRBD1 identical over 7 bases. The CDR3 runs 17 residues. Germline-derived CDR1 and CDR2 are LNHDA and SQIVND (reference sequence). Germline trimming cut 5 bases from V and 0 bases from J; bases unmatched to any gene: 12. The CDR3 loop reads CASSRFGQAGLNTEAFF. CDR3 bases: TGTGCCAGTAGTCGATTTGGACAGGCCGGGCTGAACACTGAAGCTTTCTTT.

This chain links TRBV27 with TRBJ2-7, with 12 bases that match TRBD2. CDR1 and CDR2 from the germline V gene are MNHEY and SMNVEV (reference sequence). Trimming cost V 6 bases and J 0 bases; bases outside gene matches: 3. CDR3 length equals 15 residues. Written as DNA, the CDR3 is TGTGCCAGCAGCCAGACTAGCGGGGGCTCCTACGAGCAGTACTTC. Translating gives CASSQTSGGSYEQYF.